This section outlines one TCR beta chain sequence together with its context. This sample was included in a study of shared T cell receptors in the human thymus. Clones were read by immunoSEQ multiplex PCR, and TCRdb kept only the in-frame ones, dropping some. The table records 450,000 to 650,000 clones, approximately 80% of them present only once. In germline, CDR1 is SGHDT, CDR2 YYEEEE. The CDR3 has 18 residues. After removal of 3 bases from V and 6 bases from J, the junction contained 16 bases not matched to a gene. This sample also appeared in a second study, on human thymus T cells. As that study records: Thymic repertoires of unrelated individuals were reported in related research to overlap highly.

V is TRBV5-6 and J is TRBJ1-2; 11 bases are shared with TRBD1. Material for sequencing was thymocytes. The clonotype was recovered from a boy under two years old with a congenital heart defect. The CDR3 DNA reads as TGTGCCAGCAGCTGGATTCGGACAGGGGGCGGATTGGGACATGGCTACACCTTC. Translation gives CASSWIRTGGGLGHGYTF. The complete variable domain, with remaining parts taken from reference TRBV5-6 and TRBJ1-2, reads DAGVTQSPTHLIKTRGQQVTLRCSPKSGHDTVSWYQQALGQGPQFIFQYYEEEERQRGNFPDRFSGHQFPNYSSELNVNALLLGDSALYLCASSWIRTGGGLGHGYTFGSGTRLTVV.